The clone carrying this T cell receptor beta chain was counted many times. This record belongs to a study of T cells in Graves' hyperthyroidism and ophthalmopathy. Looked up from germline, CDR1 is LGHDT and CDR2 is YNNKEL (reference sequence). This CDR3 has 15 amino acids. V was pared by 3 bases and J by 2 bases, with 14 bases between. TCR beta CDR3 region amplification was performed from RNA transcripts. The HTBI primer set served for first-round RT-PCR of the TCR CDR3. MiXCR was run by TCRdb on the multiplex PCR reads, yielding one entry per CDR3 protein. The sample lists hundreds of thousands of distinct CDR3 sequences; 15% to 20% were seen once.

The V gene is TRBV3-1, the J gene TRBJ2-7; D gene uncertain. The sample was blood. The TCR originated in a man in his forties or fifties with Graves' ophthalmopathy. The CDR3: CASSQERWPPYEQYF. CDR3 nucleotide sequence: TGTGCCAGCAGCCAGGAGAGATGGCCCCCCTACGAGCAGTACTTC.